These T cell receptor beta chains were read from a single sample in a study of shared clonotypes between healthy human individuals. Repertoires were generated with immunoSEQ multiplex PCR, while TCRdb's copy carries only in-frame clones and drops some. Of over 100,000 clones in the sample, approximately 70% were seen once. The sample comprised memory CD8+ T cells sorted from blood. Receptor source: a woman aged 25 to 39 in good health. Each CDR3 is given with its conserved first and last residue. Each record gives: V gene, D gene, clone size, J gene, CDR3 protein, CDR3 DNA. The D gene is left open where the match is weak. Clone size appears in some rows only: once, few, many, or a class for an expanded clone.

V: TRBV27
D: TRBD1
size: once
J: TRBJ1-2
CDR3: CASSTSTGWAYGYTF
DNA: TGTGCCAGCAGTACCTCGACAGGGTGGGCCTATGGCTACACCTTC

V: TRBV7-3
D: -
size: few
J: TRBJ2-7
CDR3: CASSIPGSQSYEQYF
DNA: TGTGCCAGCAGCATTCCTGGGTCGCAATCCTACGAGCAGTACTTC

V: TRBV2
D: -
size: -
J: TRBJ2-7
CDR3: CASSLEGDTTYEQYF
DNA: TGTGCCAGCAGCTTAGAGGGGGACACTACCTACGAGCAGTACTTC

V: TRBV6-1
D: -
size: few
J: TRBJ1-2
CDR3: CASSEERPPYGYTF
DNA: TGTGCCAGCAGTGAGGAGAGGCCGCCATATGGCTACACCTTC

V: TRBV6-4
D: -
size: -
J: TRBJ2-3
CDR3: CASSPGDTDTQYF
DNA: TGTGCCAGCAGCCCTGGGGACACAGATACGCAGTATTTT

V: TRBV11-2
D: -
size: -
J: TRBJ2-7
CDR3: CASSGGGTAYEQYF
DNA: TGTGCCAGCAGCGGCGGCGGGACGGCCTACGAGCAGTACTTC

V: TRBV28
D: TRBD1
size: -
J: TRBJ1-2
CDR3: CASSPTRTGFNYGYTF
DNA: TGTGCCAGCAGTCCAACCCGGACAGGGTTTAACTATGGCTACACCTTC

V: TRBV7-6
D: TRBD1
size: -
J: TRBJ2-5
CDR3: CASSATGGGGETQYF
DNA: TGTGCCAGCAGCGCGACAGGGGGCGGAGGAGAGACCCAGTACTTC

V: TRBV15
D: -
size: few
J: TRBJ1-5
CDR3: CATRYTGLSNQPQHF
DNA: TGTGCCACCAGATATACAGGGTTGAGCAATCAGCCCCAGCATTTT

V: TRBV5-1
D: -
size: -
J: TRBJ2-7
CDR3: CASSLRDTSYEQYF
DNA: TGCGCCAGCAGCTTGAGGGACACCTCCTACGAGCAGTACTTC

V: TRBV27
D: TRBD1
size: few
J: TRBJ1-1
CDR3: CASRKKYDRENTEAFF
DNA: TGTGCCAGCAGGAAGAAATACGACAGGGAGAACACTGAAGCTTTCTTT

V: TRBV15
D: TRBD1
size: -
J: TRBJ1-4
CDR3: CATSTYRGTNEKLFF
DNA: TGTGCCACCAGCACGTACAGGGGGACTAATGAAAAACTGTTTTTT

V: TRBV5-1
D: -
size: -
J: TRBJ1-1
CDR3: CASSLDHRGITEAFF
DNA: TGCGCCAGCAGCTTGGATCATAGGGGGATCACTGAAGCTTTCTTT

V: TRBV29-1
D: TRBD2
size: -
J: TRBJ2-7
CDR3: CSVGGGTSGSRTYEQYF
DNA: TGCAGCGTTGGGGGGGGGACTAGCGGGAGCCGAACCTACGAGCAGTACTTC

V: TRBV6-4
D: -
size: many
J: TRBJ2-7
CDR3: CASSFDIPWDNKQYF
DNA: TGTGCCAGCAGTTTTGACATCCCTTGGGATAACAAGCAGTACTTC

V: TRBV6-4
D: -
size: medium-sized
J: TRBJ2-1
CDR3: CASSEGPNNEQFF
DNA: TGTGCCAGCAGTGAGGGACCCAACAATGAGCAGTTCTTC